The T cell receptor beta chain under discussion was sequenced for a study of vaccination effects on CD4 cells after COVID-19. Looking at the study overall: The study obtained samples from two convalescent patients 16 days and one week before vaccination.

The germline V gene encodes CDR1 KGHSH and CDR2 LQKENI. V lost 1 base and J lost 4, with 13 bases in between. The CDR3 sequence is 15 residues long. Clones were read by immunoSEQ multiplex PCR, and TCRdb kept only the in-frame ones, dropping some. The repertoire includes about 45,000 clones, approximately 70% of them detected once, and over 25% sits in the top ten. To note about this clone: Its antigen is still unknown.

Study-level findings and limits: Whether induced by infection or by vaccine, clones showed marked clonal contraction late after vaccination. Convalescents' spike-reactive clones after vaccination were mainly made up of new clones that the vaccine induced.

Antigen-specific CD4+ T cells were expanded with viral peptide pools in the ViraFEST assay before sequencing. Following an approximately 11-day culture, CD4+ T cells were purified. The person was diagnosed with PCR-confirmed SARS-CoV-2 infection between March and December 2020. IL-2 at 9 to 10 IU/ml and peptides at approximately 9.5 ug/ml were added to cultured PBMC, fewer than 2.5 million per well. The sample consisted of CD4+ T cells from PBMCs cultured with a peptide pool, taken before COVID-19 vaccination. This chain uses TRBV18 with TRBJ1-2; a possible D gene is TRBD1 (6 bases). The sequence was collected from a human donor who had a prior SARS-CoV-2 infection. CDR3 bases: TGTGCCAGCTCACCACTCGGCAGGGGAGCCTATGGCTACACCTTC. It yields the protein CASSPLGRGAYGYTF.